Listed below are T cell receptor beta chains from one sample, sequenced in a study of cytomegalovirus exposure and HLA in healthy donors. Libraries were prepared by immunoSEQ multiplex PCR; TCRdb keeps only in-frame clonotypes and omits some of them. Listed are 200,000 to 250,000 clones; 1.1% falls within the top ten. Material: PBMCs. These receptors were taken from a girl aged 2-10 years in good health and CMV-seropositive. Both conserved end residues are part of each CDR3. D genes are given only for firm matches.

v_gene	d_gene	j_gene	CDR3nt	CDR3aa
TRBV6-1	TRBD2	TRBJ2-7	TGTGCCAGCAGTGAACGGGCTAGCGGGCCCTACGAGCAGTACTTC	CASSERASGPYEQYF
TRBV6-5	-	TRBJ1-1	TGTGCCAGCAGCCCACTTCCGCACACTGAAGCTTTCTTT	CASSPLPHTEAFF
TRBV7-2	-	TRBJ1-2	TGTGCCAGCAGCTTAGATCACGGGAATAATCGCTACACCTTC	CASSLDHGNNRYTF
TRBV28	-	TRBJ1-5	TGTGCCAGCAGTCCGGACACAGGATTTAGCAATCAGCCCCAGCATTTT	CASSPDTGFSNQPQHF
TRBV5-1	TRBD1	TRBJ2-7	TGCGCCAGCAGACCTGGACAGGGGATTTCCTACGAGCAGTACTTC	CASRPGQGISYEQYF
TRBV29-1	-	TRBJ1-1	TGCAGCGTTGATAGAGCGAACACTGAAGCTTTCTTT	CSVDRANTEAFF
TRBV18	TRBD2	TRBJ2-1	TGTGCCAGCTCACGGTTCCAGCTTAGGACTAGCGGGAGTTTCAGGGTTAGCAATGAGCAGTTCTTC	CASSRFQLRTSGSFRVSNEQFF
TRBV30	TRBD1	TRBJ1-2	TGTGCCTGGAGCAGAGGACAGGGGGATAAAGGCTACACCTTC	CAWSRGQGDKGYTF
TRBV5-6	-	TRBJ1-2	TGTGCCAGCAGCTTGGCAATCGTGGGGGGTCCCTATGGCTACACCTTC	CASSLAIVGGPYGYTF
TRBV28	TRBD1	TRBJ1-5	TGTGCCAGCAGGGGGCAGGACAGGAAGAATCAGCCCCAGCATTTT	CASRGQDRKNQPQHF
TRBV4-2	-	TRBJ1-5	TGTGCCAGCAGCCAAGTCCTCAATCAGCCCCAGCATTTT	CASSQVLNQPQHF
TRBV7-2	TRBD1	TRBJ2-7	TGTGCCAGCAGTAAACAGACAGGGAACCACTACGAGCAGTACTTC	CASSKQTGNHYEQYF
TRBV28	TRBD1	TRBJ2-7	TGTGCCAGCAGTTGGGGGACAGGGTTCGAGCAGTACTTC	CASSWGTGFEQYF
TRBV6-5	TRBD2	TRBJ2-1	TGTGCCAGCGGAAGGGATAGCGGGAGGGCTGGTGGGCAGTTCTTC	CASGRDSGRAGGQFF
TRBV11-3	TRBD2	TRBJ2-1	TGTGCCAGCAGCGCGAGAGAGCGGGAGCGAAATGAGCAGTTCTTC	CASSARERERNEQFF
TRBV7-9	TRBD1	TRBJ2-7	TGTGCCAGCAGCTTAACGACAGGGAGTAGGCCTTACGAGCAGTACTTC	CASSLTTGSRPYEQYF
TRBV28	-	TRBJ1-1	TGTGCCAGCAGTTTAGCTGGGGCGATATCAGGTATGAACACTGAAGCTTTCTTT	CASSLAGAISGMNTEAFF